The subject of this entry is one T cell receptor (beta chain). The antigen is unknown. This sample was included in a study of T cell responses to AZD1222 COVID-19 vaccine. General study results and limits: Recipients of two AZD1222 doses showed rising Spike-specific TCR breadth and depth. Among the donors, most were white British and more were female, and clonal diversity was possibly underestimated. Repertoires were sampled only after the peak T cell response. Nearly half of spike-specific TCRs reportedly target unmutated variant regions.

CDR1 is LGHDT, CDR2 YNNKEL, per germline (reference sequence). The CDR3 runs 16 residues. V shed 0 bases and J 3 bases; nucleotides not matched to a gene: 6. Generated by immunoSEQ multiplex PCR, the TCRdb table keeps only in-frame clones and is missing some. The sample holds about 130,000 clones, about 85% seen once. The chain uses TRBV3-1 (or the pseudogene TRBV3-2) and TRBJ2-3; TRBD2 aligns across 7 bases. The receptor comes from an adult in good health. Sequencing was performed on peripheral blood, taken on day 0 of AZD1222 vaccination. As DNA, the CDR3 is TGTGCCAGCAGCCAAGAGCGGCGGGGGAAGACAGATACGCAGTATTTT. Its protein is CASSQERRGKTDTQYF.